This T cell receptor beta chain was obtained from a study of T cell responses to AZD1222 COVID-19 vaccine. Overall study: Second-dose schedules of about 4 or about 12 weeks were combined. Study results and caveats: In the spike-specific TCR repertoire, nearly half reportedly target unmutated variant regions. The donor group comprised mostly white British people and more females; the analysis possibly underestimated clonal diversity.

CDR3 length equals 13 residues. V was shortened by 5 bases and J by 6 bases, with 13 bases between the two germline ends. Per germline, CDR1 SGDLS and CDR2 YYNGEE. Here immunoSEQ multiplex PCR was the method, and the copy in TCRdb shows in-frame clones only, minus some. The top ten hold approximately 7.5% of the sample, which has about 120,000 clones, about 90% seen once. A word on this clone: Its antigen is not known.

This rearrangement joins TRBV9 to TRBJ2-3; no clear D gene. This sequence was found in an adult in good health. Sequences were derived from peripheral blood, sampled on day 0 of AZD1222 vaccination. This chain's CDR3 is CASSYASRDTQYF. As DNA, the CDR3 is TGTGCCAGCAGTTACGCCTCTCGGGATACGCAGTATTTT.